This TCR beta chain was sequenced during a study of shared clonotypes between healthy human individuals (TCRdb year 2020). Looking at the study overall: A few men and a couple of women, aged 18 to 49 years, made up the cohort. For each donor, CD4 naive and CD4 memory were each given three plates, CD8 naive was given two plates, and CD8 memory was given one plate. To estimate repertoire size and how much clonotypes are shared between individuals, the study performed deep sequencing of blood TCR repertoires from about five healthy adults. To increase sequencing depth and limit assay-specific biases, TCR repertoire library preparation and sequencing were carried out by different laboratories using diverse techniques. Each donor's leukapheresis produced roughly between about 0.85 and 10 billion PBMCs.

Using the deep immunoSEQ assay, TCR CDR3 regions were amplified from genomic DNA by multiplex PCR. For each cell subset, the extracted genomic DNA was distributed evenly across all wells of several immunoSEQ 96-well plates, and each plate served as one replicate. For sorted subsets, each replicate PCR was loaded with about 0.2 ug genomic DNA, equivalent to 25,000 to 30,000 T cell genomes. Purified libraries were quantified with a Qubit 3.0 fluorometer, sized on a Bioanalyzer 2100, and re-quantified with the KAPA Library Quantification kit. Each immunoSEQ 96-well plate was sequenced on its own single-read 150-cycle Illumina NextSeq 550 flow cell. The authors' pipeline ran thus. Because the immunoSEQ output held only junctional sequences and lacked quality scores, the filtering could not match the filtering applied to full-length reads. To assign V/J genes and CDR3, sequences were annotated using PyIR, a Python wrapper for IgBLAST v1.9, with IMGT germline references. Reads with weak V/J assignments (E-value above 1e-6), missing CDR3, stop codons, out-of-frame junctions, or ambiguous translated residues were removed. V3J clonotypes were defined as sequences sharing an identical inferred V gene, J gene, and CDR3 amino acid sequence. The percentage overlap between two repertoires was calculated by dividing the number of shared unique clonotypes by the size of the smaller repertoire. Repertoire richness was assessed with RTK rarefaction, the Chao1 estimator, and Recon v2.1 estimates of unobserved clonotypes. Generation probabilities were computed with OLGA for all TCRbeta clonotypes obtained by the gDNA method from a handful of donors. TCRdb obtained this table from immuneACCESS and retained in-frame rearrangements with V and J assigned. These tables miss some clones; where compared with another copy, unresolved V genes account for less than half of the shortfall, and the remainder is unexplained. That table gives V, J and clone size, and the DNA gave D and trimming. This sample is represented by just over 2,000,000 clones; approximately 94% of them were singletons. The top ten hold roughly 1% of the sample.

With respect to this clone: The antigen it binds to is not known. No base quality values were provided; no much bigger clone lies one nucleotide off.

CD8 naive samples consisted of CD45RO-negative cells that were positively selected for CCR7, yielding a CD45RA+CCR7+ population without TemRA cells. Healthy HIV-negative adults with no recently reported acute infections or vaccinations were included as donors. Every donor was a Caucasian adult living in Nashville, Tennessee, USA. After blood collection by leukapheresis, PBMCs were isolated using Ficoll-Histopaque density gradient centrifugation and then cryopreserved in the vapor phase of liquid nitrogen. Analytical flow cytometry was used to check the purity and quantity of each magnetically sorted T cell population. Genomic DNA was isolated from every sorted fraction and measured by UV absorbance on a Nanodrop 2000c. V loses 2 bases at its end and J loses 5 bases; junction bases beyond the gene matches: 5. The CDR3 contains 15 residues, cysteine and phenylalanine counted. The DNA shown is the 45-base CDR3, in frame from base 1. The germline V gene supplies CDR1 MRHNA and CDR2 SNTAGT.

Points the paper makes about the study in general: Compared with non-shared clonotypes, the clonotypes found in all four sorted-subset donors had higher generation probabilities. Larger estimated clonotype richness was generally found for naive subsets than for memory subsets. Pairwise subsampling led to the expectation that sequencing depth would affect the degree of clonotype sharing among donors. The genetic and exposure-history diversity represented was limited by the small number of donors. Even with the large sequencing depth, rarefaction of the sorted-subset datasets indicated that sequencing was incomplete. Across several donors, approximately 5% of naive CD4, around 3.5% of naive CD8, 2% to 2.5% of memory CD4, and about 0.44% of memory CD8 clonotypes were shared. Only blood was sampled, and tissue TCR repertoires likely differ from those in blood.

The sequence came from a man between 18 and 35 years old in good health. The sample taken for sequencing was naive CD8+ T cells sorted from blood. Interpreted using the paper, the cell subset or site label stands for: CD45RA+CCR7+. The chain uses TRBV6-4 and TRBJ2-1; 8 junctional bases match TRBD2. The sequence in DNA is TGTGCCAGCAGTGACAGTGGACTAGCCCACAATGAGCAGTTCTTC. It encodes CASSDSGLAHNEQFF.